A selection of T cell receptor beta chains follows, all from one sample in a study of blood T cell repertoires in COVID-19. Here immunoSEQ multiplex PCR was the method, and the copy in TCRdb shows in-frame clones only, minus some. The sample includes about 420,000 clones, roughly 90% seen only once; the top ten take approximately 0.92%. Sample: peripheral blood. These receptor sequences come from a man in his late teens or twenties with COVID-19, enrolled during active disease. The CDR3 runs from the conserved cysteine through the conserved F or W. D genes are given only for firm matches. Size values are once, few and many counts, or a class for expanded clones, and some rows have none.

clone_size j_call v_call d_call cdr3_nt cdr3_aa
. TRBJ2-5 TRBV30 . TGTGCCTGGAGCTTAAACCAAGAGACCCAGTACTTC CAWSLNQETQYF
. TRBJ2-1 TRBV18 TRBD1 TGTGCCAGCTCATTAGTTTCCGGGACAGGGGATAGTGAGCAGTTCTTC CASSLVSGTGDSEQFF
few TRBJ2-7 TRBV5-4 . TGTGCCAGCAGCTTGGGGACAGACTACGAGCAGTACTTC CASSLGTDYEQYF
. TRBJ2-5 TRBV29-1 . TGCAGCGTCGCTTTTAGCGGCCAAGAGACCCAGTACTTC CSVAFSGQETQYF
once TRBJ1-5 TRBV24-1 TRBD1 TGTGCCACCAGTGGCACAGGGGGCCATCAGCCCCAGCATTTT CATSGTGGHQPQHF
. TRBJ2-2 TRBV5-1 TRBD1 TGCGCCAGCAGCTTGGCGAACAGGGGCACCGGGGAGCTGTTTTTT CASSLANRGTGELFF
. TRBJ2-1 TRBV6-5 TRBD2 TGTGCCAGCAGTTACTCCGGGACTAGCGGTCGCAATGAGCAGTTCTTC CASSYSGTSGRNEQFF
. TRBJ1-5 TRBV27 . TGTGCCAGCAGTTTGGTGGGGGCCCAGCCCCAGCATTTT CASSLVGAQPQHF
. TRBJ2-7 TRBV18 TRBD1 TGTGCCAGCTCACAGCCGGGACAGGGCCCCTACGAGCAGTACTTC CASSQPGQGPYEQYF
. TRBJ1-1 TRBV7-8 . TGTGCCAGCAGCTCCAATTGGCGGAGGGTAATGAACACTGAAGCTTTCTTT CASSSNWRRVMNTEAFF
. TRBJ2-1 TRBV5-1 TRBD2 TGCGCCAGCAGCTTTGGACTAGCAGACAATGAGCAGTTCTTC CASSFGLADNEQFF
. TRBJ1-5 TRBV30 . TGTGCCTGGAGTGTGAACTACAATCAGCCCCAGCATTTT CAWSVNYNQPQHF
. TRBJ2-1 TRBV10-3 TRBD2 TGTGCCATCAGGGGACTAGCGGGGAATGAGCAGTTCTTC CAIRGLAGNEQFF
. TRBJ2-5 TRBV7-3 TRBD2 TGTGCCAGCAGCTTACTACCGGGAGGCCCTCAGGAGACCCAGTACTTC CASSLLPGGPQETQYF
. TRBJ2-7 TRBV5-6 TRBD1 TGTGCCAGCAGCTGGACAGGTTACGAGCAGTACTTC CASSWTGYEQYF
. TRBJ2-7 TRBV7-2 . TGTGCCAGCAGCTTAGGCTGGGCAGGGATGTACGAGCAGTACTTC CASSLGWAGMYEQYF
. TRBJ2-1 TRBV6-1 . TGTGCCAGCAGTGAGATACAGGGTCTTGGGTACAATGAGCAGTTCTTC CASSEIQGLGYNEQFF
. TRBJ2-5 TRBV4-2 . TGTGCCAGCAGCCAAGATTTTGAGAGGCAAGGGACCCAGTACTTC CASSQDFERQGTQYF
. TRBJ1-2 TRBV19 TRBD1 TGTGCCAGTAGTCCCCAGGGGGCTGGTGGCTACACCTTC CASSPQGAGGYTF
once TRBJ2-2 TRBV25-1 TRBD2 TGTGCCAGCAGTGGCGGGAGTGGGGAGCTGTTTTTT CASSGGSGELFF
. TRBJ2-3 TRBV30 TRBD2 TGTGCCTGGAGTTCCATGACTAGCGGGCTTATCACAGATACGCAGTATTTT CAWSSMTSGLITDTQYF
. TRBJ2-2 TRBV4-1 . TGCGCCACCGAGGACTTGGAGAACACCGGGGAGCTGTTTTTT CATEDLENTGELFF
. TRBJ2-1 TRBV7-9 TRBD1 TGTGCCAGCAGCCTTGGACAGGGCGACAATGAGCAGTTCTTC CASSLGQGDNEQFF
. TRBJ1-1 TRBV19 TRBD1 TGTGCCAGTAGTGGACGACAGGGGAATGAAGCTTTCTTT CASSGRQGNEAFF
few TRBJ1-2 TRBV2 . TGTGCCAGCAGTGAAGGGGGGGTGGCTGGCTACACCTTC CASSEGGVAGYTF
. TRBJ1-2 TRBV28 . TGTGCCAGCAGTTTACCGGAGGGCATAAACTATGGCTACACCTTC CASSLPEGINYGYTF
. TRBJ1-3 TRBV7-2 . TGTGCCAGCAGCTTGGACTTCTCTGGAAACACCATATATTTT CASSLDFSGNTIYF
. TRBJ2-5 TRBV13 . TGTGCCAGCAGCTTAGCCAGGGGAGAGACCCAGTACTTC CASSLARGETQYF
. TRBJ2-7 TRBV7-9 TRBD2 TGTGCCAGCAGCAGAAGCGGGAGCTCCTACGAGCAGTACTTC CASSRSGSSYEQYF
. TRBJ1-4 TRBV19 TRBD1 TGTGCCAGTAGTATAAAGGGCAGGGGGATCGAAAAACTGTTTTTT CASSIKGRGIEKLFF
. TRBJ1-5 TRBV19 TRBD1 TGTGCCAGTAGTTTCCGCCCGGGACAGGGGTTCACAAGTCAGCCCCAGCATTTT CASSFRPGQGFTSQPQHF
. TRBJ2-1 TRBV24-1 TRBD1 TGTGCCACCAGTGAGCCGACAGGGACCCCCTACAATGAGCAGTTCTTC CATSEPTGTPYNEQFF
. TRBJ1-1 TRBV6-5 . TGTGCCAGCAGTTCCCGATCAAGCCTTGAGGCTTTCTTT CASSSRSSLEAFF
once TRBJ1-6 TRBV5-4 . TGTGCCAGCAGCTTGGAGGTACAGGCTGATTCACCCCTCCACTTT CASSLEVQADSPLHF
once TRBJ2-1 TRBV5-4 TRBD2 TGTGCCAGCAGCCCCGCCGGGACTAGCGAGTACAATGAGCAGTTCTTC CASSPAGTSEYNEQFF
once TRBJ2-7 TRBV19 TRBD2 TGTGCCAGTAGTATGCGGGAGTCCTACGAGCAGTACTTC CASSMRESYEQYF
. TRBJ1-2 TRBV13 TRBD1 TGTGCCAGCAGCTTGACAGGGCCCGAGTATGGCTACACCTTC CASSLTGPEYGYTF
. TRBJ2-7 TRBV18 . TGTGCCAGCTCCTTAAACTCCATTAGCTCCTACGAGCAGTACTTC CASSLNSISSYEQYF
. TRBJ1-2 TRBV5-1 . TGCGCCAGCAGCCCCAGGACAGTGTTCACGGGGGGCGGCTACACCTTC CASSPRTVFTGGGYTF
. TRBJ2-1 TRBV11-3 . TGTGCCAGCAGCTTTCGGCTAGTCCCACGGGTAGGTATTTACAATGAGCAGTTCTTC CASSFRLVPRVGIYNEQFF
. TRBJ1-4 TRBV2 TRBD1 TGTGCCAGCAGCCCTGGACAGGGTTATGAAAAACTGTTTTTT CASSPGQGYEKLFF